The text below deals with one T cell receptor (beta chain). Its target is unknown. Just one base apart from a much larger clone, this may be a read error. Because the CDR3 is missing its conserved closing phenylalanine or tryptophan, this is likely a read error. It is unclear where the CDR3 begins or ends on the DNA, so no DNA is shown, and the CDR3 is as TCRdb lists it. The CDR3 is 13 amino acids in total, end residues counted. Germline V lookup: CDR1 KGHSH, CDR2 LQKENI. Naive CD4+ T cells were purified with Tregs depleted by CD25. Whole-study findings and limits: Tumor Tregs overlapped most with tumor, then blood, naive CD4+ cells. The TCR gene usage of tumor memory CD4+ T cells clustered together with blood and lymph node memory CD4+ cells and with lymph node naive CD4+ cells.

After constant-region reverse-primer amplification, full-length variable regions underwent semi-nested PCR with Nested Universal Primer A. From the 5' RACE reads, TCRdb called clonotypes with MiXCR, one entry per CDR3 protein. Of roughly 54,000 distinct CDR3 sequences in the sample, over 15% were seen once. This receptor was identified in a female donor with breast cancer. The material sequenced was naive CD4+ T cells sorted from blood. As to subset: naive CD4+ T cells, CD4+CD45RA+CD25-. The genes are TRBV18 and TRBJ1-1; the table names TRBD1, a call not compared with the DNA. The CDR3 reads CASSDGQRAGGFC.